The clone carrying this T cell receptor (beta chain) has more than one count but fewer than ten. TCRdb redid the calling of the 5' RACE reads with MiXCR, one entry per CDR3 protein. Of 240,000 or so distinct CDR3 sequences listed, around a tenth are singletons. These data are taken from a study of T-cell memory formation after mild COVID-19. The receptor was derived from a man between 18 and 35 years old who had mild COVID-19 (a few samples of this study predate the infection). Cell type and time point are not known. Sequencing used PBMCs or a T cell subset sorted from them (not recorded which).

CDR3 coding DNA: TGTGCCAGCAGTAGAGAGTCGGAGGAGACCCAGTACTTC. Translated, it gives CASSRESEETQYF. V gene TRBV27 combines with J gene TRBJ2-5, with D hard to call. The germline V gene encodes CDR1 MNHEY and CDR2 SMNVEV (reference sequence). The CDR3 spans 13 residues. Trimming shortened V by 5 bases and J by 5 bases, and 12 bases separated the two germline ends.